The rows below give T cell receptor beta chains drawn from one sample of a study of T cells in localized non-small cell lung cancer. Only in-frame clones appear in the TCRdb table, and some are missing; sequencing was by immunoSEQ multiplex PCR. Among tens of thousands of clones listed, about 90% were seen once. Material: peripheral blood, obtained before any cancer treatment. Receptors originate from a female donor aged 60 or older with stage I lung adenocarcinoma. CDR3s leave out the opening cysteine and the closing phenylalanine or tryptophan. Fields, in order: J gene, clone size, V gene, CDR3 protein. The listing skips clone size in some rows; elsewhere it reads once, few, many or a size class.

TRBJ2-2 | NA | TRBV6-5 | ASVRLPTGTGELF
TRBJ2-3 | NA | TRBV7-2 | ASSFTSGPITDTQY
TRBJ1-6 | NA | TRBV14 | ASSQGSSYNSPLH
TRBJ1-3 | NA | TRBV6-1 | ASTSRTVSGNTIY
TRBJ1-6 | NA | TRBV19 | ASKETANSPLH
TRBJ1-3 | NA | TRBV7-9 | ASSQSTPTGNTIY
TRBJ2-7 | NA | TRBV6-5 | ASSSYEGTAYEQY
TRBJ2-3 | NA | TRBV7-9 | ASSRTSGGTDTQY
TRBJ1-2 | NA | TRBV7-9 | ASSPGAGNYGYT
TRBJ2-7 | NA | TRBV18 | ASSPSTGSYEQY
TRBJ1-2 | NA | TRBV18 | ASSLGIDYGYT
TRBJ1-2 | NA | TRBV30 | AWSRSGGDGYT
TRBJ2-1 | NA | TRBV10-1 | ASSESKRPSYNEQF
TRBJ2-1 | few | TRBV7-8 | ASSGTSGFFYNEQF
TRBJ1-2 | NA | TRBV9 | ASSLRGGFT
TRBJ2-2 | NA | TRBV12-5 | ASGLVRGGGYRELF
TRBJ2-1 | NA | TRBV10-3 | AISESTSVHNEQF
TRBJ2-3 | NA | TRBV10-1 | ASSESRGQGNTQY
TRBJ1-4 | NA | TRBV9 | ASSVALGTGDEKLF
TRBJ1-2 | NA | TRBV7-9 | ASSEGQGLYYGYT
TRBJ1-1 | NA | TRBV14 | ASSKARDTLIHTEAF
TRBJ2-7 | NA | TRBV6-5 | ASSLAGHSAEQY
TRBJ1-5 | NA | TRBV15 | ATSRDKRAEDNQPQH
TRBJ1-1 | NA | TRBV6-5 | ASRQGAGGTEAF
TRBJ2-6 | NA | TRBV27 | ASSMALSGANVLT
TRBJ1-2 | NA | TRBV5-1 | ASRLDRGLLNYGYT
TRBJ2-2 | NA | TRBV10-2 | ASSARTVNTGELF
TRBJ2-1 | NA | TRBV13 | ASRPIAGGYNEQF
TRBJ2-5 | NA | TRBV5-5 | ASSLLKGEGETQY
TRBJ2-2 | once | TRBV6-5 | ASSYAANTGELF
TRBJ2-5 | NA | TRBV5-8 | ASVRLAGAGNQETQY
TRBJ1-5 | few | TRBV9 | ASSNRDRDQPQH
TRBJ2-1 | NA | TRBV5-1 | ASSLAEGVSYNEQF